Below, 9 T cell receptor beta chains from the same sample are listed, as sequenced in a study of blood T cell repertoires in COVID-19. The assay was immunoSEQ multiplex PCR, and TCRdb's table has in-frame clones only and misses some. The table includes about 64,000 clones, over 75% detected once. Sequencing input: peripheral blood. The receptors were sampled from a man over 45 with active COVID-19.

This chain links TRBV14 with TRBJ1-6; possible D gene TRBD1, 5 bases. Trimming shortened V by 0 bases and J by 7 bases, and 10 bases separated the two germline ends. The CDR3 totals 15 residues. Germline assignment: CDR1 SGHDN and CDR2 FVKESK. This CDR3 reads CASSQDRRVNSPLHF. The CDR3 nucleotides read TGTGCCAGCAGCCAAGATCGCAGGGTGAATTCACCCCTCCACTTT.

V and J are TRBV2 and TRBJ1-5, with a weak D call TRBD1 (5 bases). This CDR3 has 15 amino acids. Trimming left V 5 bases short and J 2 bases short, with 13 bases between. Germline-derived CDR1 and CDR2 are SNHLY and FYNNEI. CDR3 nucleotides: TGTGCCAGCAGTACCGGACACTATGGCAATCAGCCCCAGCATTTT. As protein: CASSTGHYGNQPQHF.

This sequence joins TRBV27 and TRBJ2-7; D not certain. Trimming removed 0 bases at V and 0 bases at J, with 12 bases between. The CDR3 sequence is 16 residues long. The germline V gene encodes CDR1 MNHEY and CDR2 SMNVEV (reference sequence). The CDR3 nucleotides read TGTGCCAGCAGTTTATCGGCAGGCTATAGCTCCTACGAGCAGTACTTC. It translates to CASSLSAGYSSYEQYF.

V is TRBV5-1 and J is TRBJ2-5; D might be TRBD1 (6 bases). CDR3 size: 14 residues. Germline CDR1 reads SGHRS; CDR2 reads YFSETQ. The V gene lost 0 bases and the J gene lost 3 bases, with 9 bases spanning the gap. The CDR3 DNA reads TGCGCCAGCAGCTTGGCCAGGGGAAAAGAGACCCAGTACTTC. Protein: CASSLARGKETQYF.

This sequence joins TRBV28 and TRBJ2-1; D might be TRBD2 (6 bases). V was cut by 2 bases and J by 8 bases, with 13 bases left in between. The CDR3 sequence is 14 residues long. Per germline, CDR1 MDHEN and CDR2 SYDVKM. The CDR3 sequence is CASSLRLARDEQFF. CDR3 nucleotides: TGTGCCAGCAGTTTAAGGCTAGCGAGAGATGAGCAGTTCTTC.

This chain joins TRBV11-2 and TRBJ2-2, with 9 bases identical to TRBD2. The junction had 2 bases not matched to a gene; V was cut back by 0 bases and J by 0 bases. Germline V lookup: CDR1 SGHAT, CDR2 FQNNGV. The CDR3 totals 17 residues. CDR3 residues: CASSLDVAGANTGELFF. Written as DNA, the CDR3 is TGTGCCAGCAGCTTAGACGTAGCGGGGGCGAACACCGGGGAGCTGTTTTTT.

The chain combines TRBV29-1 with TRBJ2-3, with 8 bases identical to TRBD1. From germline, CDR1 is SQVTM and CDR2 ANQGSEA. This CDR3 is built from 14 residues. V gave up 5 bases and J gave up 0 bases; unmatched junction bases: 4. CDR3 region: CSVYTGGSTDTQYF. CDR3 DNA: TGCAGCGTTTACACAGGGGGGAGCACAGATACGCAGTATTTT.

Only one count was recorded for this clone. Other DNA sequences within the sample encode an identical CDR3. This sequence joins TRBV11-3 and TRBJ2-3; D not certain. Germline CDR1 SGHNT, CDR2 YENEEA. V shed 1 base and J shed 2 bases, with 4 bases lying between them. This CDR3 is built from 13 residues. CDR3 in DNA: TGTGCCAGCAGCTTAGGTTACACAGATACGCAGTATTTT. Its protein product is CASSLGYTDTQYF.

The V and J genes are TRBV15 and TRBJ2-3; D is undetermined. The CDR3 is made up of 14 amino acids. The V end was cut by 1 base, the J end by 4 bases, with 9 bases between. CDR1 is LNHNV and CDR2 is YYDKDF in the germline V gene (reference sequence). The CDR3 sequence is CATSRVLTADTQYF. In DNA form, the CDR3 reads TGTGCCACCAGCAGAGTCCTTACGGCAGATACGCAGTATTTT.